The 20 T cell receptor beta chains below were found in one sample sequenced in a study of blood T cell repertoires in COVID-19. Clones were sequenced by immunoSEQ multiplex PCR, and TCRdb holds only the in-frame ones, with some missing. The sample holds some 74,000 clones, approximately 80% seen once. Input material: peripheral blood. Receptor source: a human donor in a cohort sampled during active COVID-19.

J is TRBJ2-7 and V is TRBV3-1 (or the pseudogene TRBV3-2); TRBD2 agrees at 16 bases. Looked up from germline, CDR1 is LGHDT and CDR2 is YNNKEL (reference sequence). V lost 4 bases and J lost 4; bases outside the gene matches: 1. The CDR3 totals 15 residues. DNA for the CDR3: TGTGCCAGCAGCCGGGGACTAGCGGGGGGGTACGAGCAGTACTTC. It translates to CASSRGLAGGYEQYF.

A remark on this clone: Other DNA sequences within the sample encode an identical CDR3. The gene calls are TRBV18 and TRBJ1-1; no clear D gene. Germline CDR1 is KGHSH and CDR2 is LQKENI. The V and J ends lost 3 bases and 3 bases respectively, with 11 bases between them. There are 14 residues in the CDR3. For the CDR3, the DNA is TGTGCCAGCTCACCTCTAAGCGGTGACACTGAAGCTTTCTTT. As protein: CASSPLSGDTEAFF.

The CDR3 loop reads CATSDQSGELFF. The CDR3 coding sequence is TGTGCCACCAGTGATCAGTCAGGGGAGCTGTTTTTT. J is TRBJ2-2 and V is TRBV24-1; D ambiguous. V lost 3 bases and J 8 bases, leaving 6 bases between the germline ends. Germline V lookup: CDR1 KGHDR, CDR2 SFDVKD. The CDR3 is made up of 12 amino acids.

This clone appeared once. The CDR3 protein is CASSQRVGSYNEQFF. CDR3 coding DNA: TGCGCCAGCAGCCAGCGGGTGGGATCCTACAATGAGCAGTTCTTC. The genes are TRBV5-1 and TRBJ2-1; the D gene is possibly TRBD2 (6 bases). The CDR3 consists of 15 residues. V lost 4 bases and J 1 base, leaving 12 bases between the germline ends. Germline-derived CDR1 and CDR2 are SGHRS and YFSETQ.

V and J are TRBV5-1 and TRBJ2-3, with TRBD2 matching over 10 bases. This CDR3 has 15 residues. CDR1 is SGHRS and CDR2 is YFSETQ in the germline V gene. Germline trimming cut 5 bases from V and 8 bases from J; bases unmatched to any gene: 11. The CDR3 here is CASRGLAGDAGTQYF. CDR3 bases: TGCGCCAGCAGGGGCCTAGCGGGAGACGCGGGTACGCAGTATTTT.

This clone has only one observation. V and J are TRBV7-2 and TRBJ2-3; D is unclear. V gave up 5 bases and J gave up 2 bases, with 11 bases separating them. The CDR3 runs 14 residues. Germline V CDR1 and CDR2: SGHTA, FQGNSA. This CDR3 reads CASSLGLITDTQYF. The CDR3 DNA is TGTGCCAGCAGCCTGGGCCTTATCACAGATACGCAGTATTTT.

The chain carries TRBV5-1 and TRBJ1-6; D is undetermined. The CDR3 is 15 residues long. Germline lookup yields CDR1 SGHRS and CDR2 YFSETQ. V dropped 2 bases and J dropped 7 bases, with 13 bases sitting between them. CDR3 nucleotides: TGCGCCAGCAGCTTAAGTACAGTCCGGAATTCACCCCTCCACTTT. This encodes CASSLSTVRNSPLHF. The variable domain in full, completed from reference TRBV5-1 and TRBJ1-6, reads KAGVTQTPRYLIKTRGQQVTLSCSPISGHRSVSWYQQTPGQGLQFLFEYFSETQRNKGNFPGRFSGRQFSNSRSEMNVSTLELGDSALYLCASSLSTVRNSPLHFGNGTRLTVT.

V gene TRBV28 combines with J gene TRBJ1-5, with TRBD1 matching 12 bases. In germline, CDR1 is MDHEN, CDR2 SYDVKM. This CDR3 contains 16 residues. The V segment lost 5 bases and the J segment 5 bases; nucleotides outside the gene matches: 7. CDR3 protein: CASSAPGQGADQPQHF. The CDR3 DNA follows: TGTGCCAGCAGTGCTCCGGGACAGGGGGCCGATCAGCCCCAGCATTTT.

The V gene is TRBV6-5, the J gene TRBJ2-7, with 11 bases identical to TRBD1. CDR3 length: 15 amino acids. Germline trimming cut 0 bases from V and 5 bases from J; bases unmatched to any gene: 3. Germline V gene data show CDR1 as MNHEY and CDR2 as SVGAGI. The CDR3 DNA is TGTGCCAGCAGTTACTCGGGACAGGGGGTTAACGAGCAGTACTTC. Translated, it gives CASSYSGQGVNEQYF.

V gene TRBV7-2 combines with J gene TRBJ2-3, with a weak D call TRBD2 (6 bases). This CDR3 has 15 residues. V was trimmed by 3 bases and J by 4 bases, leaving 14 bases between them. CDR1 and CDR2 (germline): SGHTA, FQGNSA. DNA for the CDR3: TGTGCCAGCAGCTTTCCGGGAGCATATTCAGATACGCAGTATTTT. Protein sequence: CASSFPGAYSDTQYF.

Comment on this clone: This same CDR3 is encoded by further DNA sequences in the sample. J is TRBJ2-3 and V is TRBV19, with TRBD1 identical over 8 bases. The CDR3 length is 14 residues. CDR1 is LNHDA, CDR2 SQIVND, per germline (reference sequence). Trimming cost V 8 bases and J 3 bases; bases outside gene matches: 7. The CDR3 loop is CASDRGGRTDTQYF. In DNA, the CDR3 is TGTGCCAGTGACAGGGGAGGTAGGACAGATACGCAGTATTTT.

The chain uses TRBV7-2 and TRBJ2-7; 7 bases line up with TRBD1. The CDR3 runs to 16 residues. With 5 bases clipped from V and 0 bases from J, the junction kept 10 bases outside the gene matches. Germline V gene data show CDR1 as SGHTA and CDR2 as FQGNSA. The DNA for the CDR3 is TGTGCCAGCAGCCCAAACCTTGACAGGGACTCCTACGAGCAGTACTTC. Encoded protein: CASSPNLDRDSYEQYF.

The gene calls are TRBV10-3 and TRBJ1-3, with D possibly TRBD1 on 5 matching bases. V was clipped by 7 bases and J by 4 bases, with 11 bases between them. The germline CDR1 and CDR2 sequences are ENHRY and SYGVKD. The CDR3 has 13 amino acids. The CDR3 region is CAINGGSGNTIYF. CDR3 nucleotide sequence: TGTGCCATCAACGGGGGATCCGGAAACACCATATATTTT.

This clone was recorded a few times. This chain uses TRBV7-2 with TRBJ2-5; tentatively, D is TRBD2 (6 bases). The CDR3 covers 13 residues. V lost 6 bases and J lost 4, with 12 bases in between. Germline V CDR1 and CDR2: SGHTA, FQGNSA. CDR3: CASSWPGGETQYF. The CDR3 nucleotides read TGTGCCAGCAGTTGGCCCGGGGGAGAGACCCAGTACTTC.

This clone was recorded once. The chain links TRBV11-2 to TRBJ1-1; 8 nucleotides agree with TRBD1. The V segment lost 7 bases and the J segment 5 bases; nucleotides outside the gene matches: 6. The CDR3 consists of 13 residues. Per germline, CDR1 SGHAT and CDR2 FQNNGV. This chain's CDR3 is CASKHRGITEAFF. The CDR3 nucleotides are TGTGCCAGCAAACACAGGGGGATAACTGAAGCTTTCTTT.

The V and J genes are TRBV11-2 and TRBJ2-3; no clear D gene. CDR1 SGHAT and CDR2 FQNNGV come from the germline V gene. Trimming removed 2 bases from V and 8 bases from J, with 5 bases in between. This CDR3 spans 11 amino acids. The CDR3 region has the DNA TGTGCCAGCAGCTTAATGGCTACGCAGTATTTT. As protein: CASSLMATQYF.

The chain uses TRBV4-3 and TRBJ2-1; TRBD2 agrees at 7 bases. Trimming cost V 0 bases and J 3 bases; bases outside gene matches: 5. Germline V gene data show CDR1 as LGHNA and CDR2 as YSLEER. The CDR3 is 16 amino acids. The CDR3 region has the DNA TGCGCCAGCAGCCAAGAGGGAGGGCGGAGCTACAATGAGCAGTTCTTC. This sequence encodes CASSQEGGRSYNEQFF.

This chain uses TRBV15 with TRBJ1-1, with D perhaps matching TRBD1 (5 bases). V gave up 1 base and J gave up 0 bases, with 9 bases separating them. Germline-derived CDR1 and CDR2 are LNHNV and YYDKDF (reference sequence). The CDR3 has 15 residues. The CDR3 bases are TGTGCCACCAGCAGAGGGGGACTCCTGAACACTGAAGCTTTCTTT. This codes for CATSRGGLLNTEAFF.

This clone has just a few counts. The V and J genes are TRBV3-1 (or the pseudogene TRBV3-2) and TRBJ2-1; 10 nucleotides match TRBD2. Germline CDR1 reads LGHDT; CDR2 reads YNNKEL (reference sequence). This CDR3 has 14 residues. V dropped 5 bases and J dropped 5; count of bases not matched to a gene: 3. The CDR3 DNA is TGTGCCAGCAGCTTTACTAGCGGGGACAATGAGCAGTTCTTC. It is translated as CASSFTSGDNEQFF.

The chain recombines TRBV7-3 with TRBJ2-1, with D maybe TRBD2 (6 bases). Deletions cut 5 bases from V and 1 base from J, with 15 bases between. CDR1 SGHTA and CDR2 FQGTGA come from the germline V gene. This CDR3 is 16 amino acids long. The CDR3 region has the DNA TGTGCCAGCAGCGTGGCCGGGACTCGATCCTACAATGAGCAGTTCTTC. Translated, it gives CASSVAGTRSYNEQFF.